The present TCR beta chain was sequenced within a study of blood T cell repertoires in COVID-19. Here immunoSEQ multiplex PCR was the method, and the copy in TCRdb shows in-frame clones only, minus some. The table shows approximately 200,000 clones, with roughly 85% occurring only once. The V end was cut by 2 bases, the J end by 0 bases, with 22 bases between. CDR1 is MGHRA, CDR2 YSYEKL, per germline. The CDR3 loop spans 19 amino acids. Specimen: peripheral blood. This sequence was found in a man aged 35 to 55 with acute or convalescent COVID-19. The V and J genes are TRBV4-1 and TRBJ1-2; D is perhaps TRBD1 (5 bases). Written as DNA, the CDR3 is TGCGCCAGCAGCCAACCCTTAGGGGCCACTTTTCAAGCTAACTATGGCTACACCTTC. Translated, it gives CASSQPLGATFQANYGYTF.